A few counts support the clone carrying this T cell receptor (beta chain). For the second PCR, which ran for about 7 to 11 cycles, a sample-barcoded 5' primer and a J-beta primer mix were used. Each CDR3 protein is one row after TCRdb ran MiXCR on the 5' RACE reads. Counted here are approximately 600,000 distinct CDR3 sequences, about 54% occurring once; the ten biggest clones make up more than 35%. The data were obtained in a study of blood T cells in healthy people across ages. Germline loops: CDR1 ENHRY, CDR2 SYGVKD. V lost 3 bases to trimming and J lost 4 bases, with 15 bases between them. The CDR3 contains 15 residues.

The chain is built from TRBV10-3 and TRBJ2-5, with D tentatively TRBD1 (6 bases). The sequenced sample was blood. The TCR originated in a man in his sixties in good health. The CDR3 coding sequence is TGTGCCATCAGTGATCATGGGGGCGGGCGAGAGACCCAGTACTTC. It yields the protein CAISDHGGGRETQYF.